Below are 10 T cell receptor beta chains sequenced from a single sample in a study of breast tumors, draining lymph nodes, adjacent tissues. Breast cancer patients provided tissue from their axillary draining lymph nodes. One entry per CDR3 protein, called by TCRdb with MiXCR from the multiplex PCR reads. The sample includes about 270,000 distinct CDR3 sequences, 30% seen only once; the top ten take more than 1%. Sequencing was performed on axillary lymph node tissue. These receptors were collected from a female donor with breast cancer. Some clones in this sample may be carry-over from other donors' samples.

With regard to this clonotype: The missing conserved phenylalanine or tryptophan at the end of this CDR3 makes a read error likely. The V gene is TRBV20-1, the J gene TRBJ2-3; possible D gene TRBD2, 6 bases. Germline V lookup: CDR1 DFQATT, CDR2 SNEGSKA (reference sequence). V was shortened by 3 bases and J by 2 bases, with 18 bases between the two germline ends. The CDR3 consists of 16 residues. The CDR3 protein is CSASLIVAANTDTQYL. DNA for the CDR3: TGCAGTGCTAGCCTCATAGTAGCGGCAAACACAGATACGCAGTATCTT.

This clonotype appeared many times. The V call is TRBV5-5, the J call TRBJ1-2; TRBD1 might be the D (5 bases). Germline V gives CDR1 SGHKS, CDR2 YYEKEE (reference sequence). Trimming left V 2 bases short and J 3 bases short, with 8 bases between. This CDR3 contains 13 residues. The CDR3 coding sequence is TGTGCCAGCAGCTTAGGAGGGGACTATGGCTACACCTTC. As protein: CASSLGGDYGYTF.

This clonotype was seen only a few times. A much more abundant neighbour one base away suggests this may be a read error. The gene calls are TRBV12-3 or TRBV12-4 and TRBJ1-2; D is undetermined. The CDR3 covers 14 residues. Trimming removed 3 bases from V and 2 bases from J, with 10 bases in between. CDR3 sequence: CASSFYDGNYGYTF. The CDR3 region has the DNA TGTGCCAGCAGTTTCTACGACGGAAACTATGGCTACACCTTC.

Comments on this clonotype: No conserved phenylalanine or tryptophan is present at the end of the CDR3, so a read error is the likely explanation. The chain carries TRBV19 and TRBJ1-4; the D is unclear. V lost 4 bases to trimming and J lost 5 bases, with 5 bases between them. Germline V gives CDR1 LNHDA, CDR2 SQIVND (reference sequence). This CDR3 spans 12 amino acids. The CDR3 sequence: CASSTYNEKLFL. DNA for the CDR3: TGTGCCAGTAGTACATACAATGAAAAACTGTTTCTT.

The chain recombines TRBV11-2 with TRBJ1-1; the D is unclear. The CDR3 runs 17 residues. The V and J ends lost 1 base and 1 base respectively, with 16 bases between them. The germline V gene encodes CDR1 SGHAT and CDR2 FQNNGV. The chain's CDR3 is CASSLVQSTISNTEAFF. The CDR3, as DNA: TGTGCCAGCAGCTTAGTACAGAGCACTATTTCGAACACTGAAGCTTTCTTT.

This clonotype was seen many times. This chain connects TRBV10-2 to TRBJ1-5; no clear D gene. CDR3 length equals 16 residues. The germline V gene encodes CDR1 WSHSY and CDR2 SAAADI. Trimming took 3 bases from V and 3 from J, leaving 15 bases between them. The CDR3 is CASSDGMSGSNQPQHF. The CDR3 DNA sequence: TGCGCCAGCAGTGACGGCATGTCGGGTTCCAATCAGCCCCAGCATTTT.

This clonotype was recorded many times. The chain combines TRBV19 with TRBJ2-3; 7 bases align to TRBD2. Trimming at V came to 11 bases and at J to 1 base, leaving 9 bases not matched to a gene. The CDR3 covers 14 residues. Per germline, CDR1 LNHDA and CDR2 SQIVND (reference sequence). The CDR3 region has the DNA TGTGCCCCCCCGGGGGGAGGCTGCACAGATACGCAGTATTTT. Encoded protein: CAPPGGGCTDTQYF.

This clonotype was detected ten times or more. J is TRBJ2-5 and V is TRBV20-1; no clear D gene. V lost 6 bases to trimming and J lost 0 bases, with 14 bases between them. Per germline, CDR1 DFQATT and CDR2 SNEGSKA (reference sequence). CDR3 length equals 14 residues. The CDR3 bases are TGCAGTGCCCAGACGGCAGGAGACCAAGAGACCCAGTACTTC. It specifies CSAQTAGDQETQYF.

The sample holds many counts of this clonotype. The gene calls are TRBV29-1 and TRBJ1-2; the D is unclear. V dropped 5 bases and J dropped 4 bases, with 11 bases sitting between them. This CDR3 has 12 residues. Germline CDR1 and CDR2: SQVTM and ANQGSEA. DNA of the CDR3: TGCAGCGTTCTCAGGAGCAGCTATGGCTACACCTTC. Its translation: CSVLRSSYGYTF.

This clonotype was found a few times. The rearrangement joins TRBV28 to TRBJ2-7; unclear D gene. This CDR3 region has 12 residues. Germline lookup yields CDR1 MDHEN and CDR2 SYDVKM. V was shortened by 4 bases and J by 5 bases, with 9 bases between the two germline ends. CDR3 residues: CASSYGRDEQYF. The CDR3 DNA is TGTGCCAGCAGTTACGGACGGGACGAGCAGTACTTC.